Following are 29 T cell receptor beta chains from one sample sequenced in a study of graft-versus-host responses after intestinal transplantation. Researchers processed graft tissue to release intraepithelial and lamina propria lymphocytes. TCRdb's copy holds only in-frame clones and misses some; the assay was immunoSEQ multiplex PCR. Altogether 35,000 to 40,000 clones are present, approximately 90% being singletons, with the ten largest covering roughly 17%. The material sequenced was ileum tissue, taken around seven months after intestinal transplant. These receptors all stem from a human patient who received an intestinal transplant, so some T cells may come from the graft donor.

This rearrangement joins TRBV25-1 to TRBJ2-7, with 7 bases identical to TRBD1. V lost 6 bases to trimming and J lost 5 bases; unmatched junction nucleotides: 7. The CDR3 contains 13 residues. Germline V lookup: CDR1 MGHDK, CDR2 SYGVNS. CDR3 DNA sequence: TGTGCCAGCAGCGCAACAGGGGACAACGAGCAGTACTTC. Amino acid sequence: CASSATGDNEQYF.

The CDR3 DNA is TGTGCCAGCAGTTTACAGAGGGGGGGTGTGTATGGCTACACCTTC. This translates into CASSLQRGGVYGYTF. The chain combines TRBV27 with TRBJ1-2; TRBD1 might be the D (6 bases). Trimming left V 2 bases short and J 5 bases short, with 15 bases between. The CDR3 extends over 15 amino acids. Looked up from germline, CDR1 is MNHEY and CDR2 is SMNVEV (reference sequence).

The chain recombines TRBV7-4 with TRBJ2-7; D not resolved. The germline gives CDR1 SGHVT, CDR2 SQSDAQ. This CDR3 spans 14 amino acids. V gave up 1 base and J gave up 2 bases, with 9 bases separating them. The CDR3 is CASSLDSRTYEQYF. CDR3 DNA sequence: TGTGCCAGCAGCTTAGACTCGCGGACCTACGAGCAGTACTTC.

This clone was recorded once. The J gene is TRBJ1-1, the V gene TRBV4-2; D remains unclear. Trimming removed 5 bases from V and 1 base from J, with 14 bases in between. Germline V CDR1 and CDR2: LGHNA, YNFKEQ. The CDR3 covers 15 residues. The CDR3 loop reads CASSAWQVGNTEAFF. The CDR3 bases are TGTGCCAGCAGCGCATGGCAGGTGGGGAACACTGAAGCTTTCTTT.

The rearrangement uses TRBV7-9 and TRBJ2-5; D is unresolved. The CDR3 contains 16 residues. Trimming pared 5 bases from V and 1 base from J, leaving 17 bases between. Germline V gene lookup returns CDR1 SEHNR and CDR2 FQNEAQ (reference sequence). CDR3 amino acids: CASSRNTVGSQETQYF. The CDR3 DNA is TGTGCCAGCAGCCGCAACACGGTAGGGTCCCAAGAGACCCAGTACTTC.

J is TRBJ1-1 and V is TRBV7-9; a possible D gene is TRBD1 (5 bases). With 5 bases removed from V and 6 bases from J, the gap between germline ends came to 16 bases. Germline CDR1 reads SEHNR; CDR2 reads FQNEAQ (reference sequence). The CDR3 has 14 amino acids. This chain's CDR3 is CASSPKVPGPEAFF. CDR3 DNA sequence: TGTGCCAGCAGCCCAAAGGTCCCAGGGCCTGAAGCTTTCTTT.

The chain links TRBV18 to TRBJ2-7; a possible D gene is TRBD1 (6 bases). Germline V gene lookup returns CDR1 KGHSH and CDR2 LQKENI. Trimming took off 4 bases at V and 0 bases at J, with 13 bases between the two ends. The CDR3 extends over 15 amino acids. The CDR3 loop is CASSRTDSSSYEQYF. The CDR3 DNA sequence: TGTGCCAGCTCACGCACGGACAGTAGCTCCTACGAGCAGTACTTC.

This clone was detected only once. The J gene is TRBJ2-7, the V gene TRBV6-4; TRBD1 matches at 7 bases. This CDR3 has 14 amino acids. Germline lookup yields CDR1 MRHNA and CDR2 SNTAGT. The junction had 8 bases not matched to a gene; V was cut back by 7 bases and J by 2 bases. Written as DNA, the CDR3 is TGTGCCAGCACCATCCGACAGGGCCCCTACGAGCAGTACTTC. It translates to CASTIRQGPYEQYF.

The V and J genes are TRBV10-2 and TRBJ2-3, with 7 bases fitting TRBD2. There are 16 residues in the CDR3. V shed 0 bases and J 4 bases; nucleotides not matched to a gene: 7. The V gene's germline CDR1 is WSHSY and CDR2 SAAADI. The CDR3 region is CASSESGDYWADTQYF. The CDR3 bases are TGCGCCAGCAGTGAGTCGGGGGACTACTGGGCAGATACGCAGTATTTT.

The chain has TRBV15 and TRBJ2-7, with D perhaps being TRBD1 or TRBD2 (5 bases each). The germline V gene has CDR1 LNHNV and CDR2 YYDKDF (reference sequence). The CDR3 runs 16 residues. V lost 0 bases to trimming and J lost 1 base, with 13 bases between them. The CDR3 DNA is TGTGCCACCAGCAGAGATGAGGGGTCTTTATCCTACGAGCAGTACTTC. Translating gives CATSRDEGSLSYEQYF.

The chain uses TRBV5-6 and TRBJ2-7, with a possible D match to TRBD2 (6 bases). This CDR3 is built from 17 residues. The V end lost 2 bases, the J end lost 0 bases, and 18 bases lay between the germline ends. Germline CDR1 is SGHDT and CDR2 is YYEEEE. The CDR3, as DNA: TGTGCCAGCAGCTTATTTCCGGGACTCCACCTCTCCTACGAGCAGTACTTC. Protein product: CASSLFPGLHLSYEQYF.

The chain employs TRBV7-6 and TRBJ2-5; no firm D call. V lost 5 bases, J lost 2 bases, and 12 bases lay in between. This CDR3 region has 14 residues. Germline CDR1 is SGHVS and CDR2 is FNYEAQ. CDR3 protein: CASSKEATQETQYF. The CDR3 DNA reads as TGTGCCAGCAGCAAAGAGGCGACACAAGAGACCCAGTACTTC.

The CDR3 sequence: CASSSWQYNEQFF. Here the CDR3 DNA reads TGTGCCAGCAGCTCCTGGCAATACAATGAGCAGTTCTTC. This chain links TRBV11-2 with TRBJ2-1; D ambiguous. The germline gives CDR1 SGHAT, CDR2 FQNNGV. V shed 4 bases and J shed 4 bases, with 8 bases lying between them. The CDR3 is 13 amino acids.

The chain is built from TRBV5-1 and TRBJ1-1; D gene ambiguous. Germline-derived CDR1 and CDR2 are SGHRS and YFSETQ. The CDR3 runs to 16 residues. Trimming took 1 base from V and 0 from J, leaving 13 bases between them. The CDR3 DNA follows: TGCGCCAGCAGCTTGTTACCAGGACCCATGAACACTGAAGCTTTCTTT. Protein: CASSLLPGPMNTEAFF.

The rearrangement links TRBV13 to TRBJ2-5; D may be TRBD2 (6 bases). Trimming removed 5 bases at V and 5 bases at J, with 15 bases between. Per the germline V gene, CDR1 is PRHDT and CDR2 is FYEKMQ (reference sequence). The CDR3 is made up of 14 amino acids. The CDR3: CASSETLASETQYF. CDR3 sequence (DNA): TGTGCCAGCAGCGAGACCCTAGCGTCGGAGACCCAGTACTTC. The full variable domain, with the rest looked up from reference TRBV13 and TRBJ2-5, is AAGVIQSPRHLIKEKRETATLKCYPIPRHDTVYWYQQGPGQDPQFLISFYEKMQSDKGSIPDRFSAQQFSDYHSELNMSSLELGDSALYFCASSETLASETQYFGPGTRLLVL.

The CDR3 sequence: CASSPPGRGRYEQYF. DNA for the CDR3: TGTGCCAGCTCACCACCCGGCAGGGGGCGCTACGAGCAGTACTTC. This chain connects TRBV18 to TRBJ2-7; 8 bases agree with TRBD1. Germline assignment: CDR1 KGHSH and CDR2 LQKENI. The J segment lost 3 bases and the V segment lost 0 bases, leaving 4 bases of the junction unmatched. The CDR3 covers 15 residues.

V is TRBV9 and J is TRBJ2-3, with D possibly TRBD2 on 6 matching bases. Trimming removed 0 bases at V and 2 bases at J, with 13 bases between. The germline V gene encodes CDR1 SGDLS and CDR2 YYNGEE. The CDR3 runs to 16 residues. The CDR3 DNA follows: TGTGCCAGCAGCGTAGTGGGGCGGGGAACCACAGATACGCAGTATTTT. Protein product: CASSVVGRGTTDTQYF.

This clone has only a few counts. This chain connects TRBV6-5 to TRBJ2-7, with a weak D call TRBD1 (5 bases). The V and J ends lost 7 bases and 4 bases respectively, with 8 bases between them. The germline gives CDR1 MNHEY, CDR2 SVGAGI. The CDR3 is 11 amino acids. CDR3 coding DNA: TGTGCCAGCACCCAGGGATACGAGCAGTACTTC. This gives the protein CASTQGYEQYF.

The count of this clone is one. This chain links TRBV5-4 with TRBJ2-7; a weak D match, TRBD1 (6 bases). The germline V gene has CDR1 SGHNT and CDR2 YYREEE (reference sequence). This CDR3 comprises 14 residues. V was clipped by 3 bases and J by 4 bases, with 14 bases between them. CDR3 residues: CASSSGQHGYEQYF. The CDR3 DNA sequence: TGTGCCAGCAGCTCAGGACAGCACGGATACGAGCAGTACTTC.

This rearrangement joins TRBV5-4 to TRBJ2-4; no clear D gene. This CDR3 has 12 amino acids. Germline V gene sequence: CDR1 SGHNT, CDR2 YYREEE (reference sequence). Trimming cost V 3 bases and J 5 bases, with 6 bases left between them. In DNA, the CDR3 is TGTGCCAGCAGCTCCCCTGAAAACATTCAGTACTTC. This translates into CASSSPENIQYF.

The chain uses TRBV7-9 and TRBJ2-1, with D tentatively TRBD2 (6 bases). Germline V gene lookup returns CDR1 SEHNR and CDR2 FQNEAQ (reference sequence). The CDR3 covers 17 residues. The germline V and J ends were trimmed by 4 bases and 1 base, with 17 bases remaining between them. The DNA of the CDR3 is TGTGCCAGCAGCTCCCCTTCTAGCGCCCTGTCCTACAATGAGCAGTTCTTC. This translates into CASSSPSSALSYNEQFF.

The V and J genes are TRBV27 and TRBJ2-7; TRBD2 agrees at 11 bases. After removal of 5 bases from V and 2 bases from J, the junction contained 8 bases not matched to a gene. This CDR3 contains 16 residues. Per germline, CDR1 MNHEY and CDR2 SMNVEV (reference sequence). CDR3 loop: CASSTTTSGATYEQYF. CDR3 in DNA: TGTGCCAGCAGTACTACGACTAGCGGGGCTACCTACGAGCAGTACTTC.

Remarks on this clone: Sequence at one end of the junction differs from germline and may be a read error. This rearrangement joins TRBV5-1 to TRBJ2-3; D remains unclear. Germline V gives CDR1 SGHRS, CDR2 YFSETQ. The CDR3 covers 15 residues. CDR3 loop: CASSLGDTSTDTQYF. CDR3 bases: TGCGCCAGCAGTTTGGGCGACACTAGCACAGATACGCAGTATTTT.

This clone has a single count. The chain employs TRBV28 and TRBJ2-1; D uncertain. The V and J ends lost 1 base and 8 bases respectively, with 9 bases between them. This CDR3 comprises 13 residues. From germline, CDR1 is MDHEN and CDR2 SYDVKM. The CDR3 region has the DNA TGTGCCAGCAGTTTATCGGGCGGTGATGAGCAGTTCTTC. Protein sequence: CASSLSGGDEQFF.

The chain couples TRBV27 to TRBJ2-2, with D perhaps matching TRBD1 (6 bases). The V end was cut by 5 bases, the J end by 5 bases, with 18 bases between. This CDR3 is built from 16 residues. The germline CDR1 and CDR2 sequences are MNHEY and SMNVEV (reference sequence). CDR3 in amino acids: CASSPQGLISTGELFF. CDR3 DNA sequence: TGTGCCAGCAGTCCACAGGGTCTTATTTCGACCGGGGAGCTGTTTTTT.

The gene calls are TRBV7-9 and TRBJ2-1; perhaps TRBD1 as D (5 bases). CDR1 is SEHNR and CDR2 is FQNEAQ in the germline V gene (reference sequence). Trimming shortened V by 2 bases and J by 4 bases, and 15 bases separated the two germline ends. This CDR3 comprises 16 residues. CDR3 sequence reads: CASSLYGQSRYNEQFF. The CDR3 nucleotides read TGTGCCAGCAGCTTATATGGACAATCTAGATACAATGAGCAGTTCTTC.

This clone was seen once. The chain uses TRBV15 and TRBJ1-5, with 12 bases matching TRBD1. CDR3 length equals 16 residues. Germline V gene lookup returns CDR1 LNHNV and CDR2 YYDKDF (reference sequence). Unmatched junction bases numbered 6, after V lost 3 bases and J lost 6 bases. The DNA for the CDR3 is TGTGCCACCAGCAGCAGGGGACAGGGGGCCGGTCAGCCCCAGCATTTT. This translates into CATSSRGQGAGQPQHF.

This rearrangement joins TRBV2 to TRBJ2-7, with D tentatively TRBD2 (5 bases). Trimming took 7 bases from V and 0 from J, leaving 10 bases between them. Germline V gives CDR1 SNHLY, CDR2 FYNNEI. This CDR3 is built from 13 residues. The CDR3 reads CASNGDSSYEQYF. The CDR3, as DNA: TGTGCCAGCAACGGGGATAGCTCCTACGAGCAGTACTTC.

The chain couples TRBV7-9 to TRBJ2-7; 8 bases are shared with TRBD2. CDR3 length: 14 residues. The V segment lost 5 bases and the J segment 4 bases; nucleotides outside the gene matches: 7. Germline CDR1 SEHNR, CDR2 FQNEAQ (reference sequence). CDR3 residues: CASSPRGGRYEQYF. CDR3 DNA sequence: TGTGCCAGCAGCCCCCGGGGGGGGCGATACGAGCAGTACTTC.